This is a list of T cell receptor beta chains from one sample in a study of T-cell memory formation after mild COVID-19. TCRdb reprocessed the 5' RACE reads with MiXCR, giving one entry per CDR3 protein. The sample yields about 340,000 distinct CDR3 sequences, more than 20% seen once. The sequencing input was PBMCs or a T cell subset sorted from them (not recorded which). The receptors shown here come from a man aged 18-30 years who had mild COVID-19 (a few samples of this study predate the infection). Cell type and time point are not known. The CDR3 runs from the conserved cysteine through the conserved F or W. A D gene is named only where the DNA matches it firmly. Only part of the rows carry a size: once, few, many, or a class if the clone is expanded.

J gene,clone size,D gene,V gene,CDR3 protein,CDR3 DNA
TRBJ2-1,.,.,TRBV7-3,CASSLIGTGGRRQSEQFF,TGTGCCAGCAGCTTAATAGGGACGGGTGGCAGAAGGCAGAGCGAGCAGTTCTTC
TRBJ2-3,few,.,TRBV9,CASTRFDADTQYF,TGTGCCAGCACCCGGTTTGATGCAGATACGCAGTATTTT
TRBJ1-1,few,.,TRBV6-6,CASSPTGSTEAFF,TGTGCCAGCAGTCCCACCGGTAGCACTGAAGCTTTCTTT
TRBJ2-5,.,.,TRBV7-3,CASSLKGVPGQETQYF,TGTGCCAGCAGCCTTAAGGGGGTGCCAGGGCAAGAGACCCAGTACTTC
TRBJ2-1,.,.,TRBV11-2,CASSPGTTLTNEQFF,TGTGCCAGCAGCCCCGGGACGACGTTAACCAATGAGCAGTTCTTC
TRBJ2-3,.,.,TRBV4-1,CASSHDPADTQYF,TGCGCCAGCAGCCACGACCCGGCAGATACGCAGTATTTT
TRBJ2-2,.,TRBD2,TRBV7-9,CAWRGDTGELFF,TGTGCCTGGCGGGGGGACACCGGGGAGCTGTTTTTT
TRBJ2-6,.,TRBD1,TRBV6-2/TRBV6-3,CASSADRGTGANVLTF,TGTGCCAGCAGTGCCGACAGGGGTACTGGGGCCAACGTCCTGACTTTC
TRBJ1-4,few,.,TRBV5-1,CASTRGQGHNEKLFF,TGCGCCAGCACCCGGGGCCAGGGCCATAATGAAAAACTGTTTTTT
TRBJ2-7,few,.,TRBV5-1,CASSTGQFVGYEQYF,TGCGCCAGCAGCACAGGACAATTCGTCGGGTACGAGCAGTACTTC
TRBJ2-7,few,.,TRBV20-1,CSVPGLSGYEQYF,TGCAGTGTCCCCGGACTCTCGGGCTACGAGCAGTACTTC
TRBJ2-5,.,.,TRBV7-6,CASNNLGPQETQYF,TGTGCCAGCAATAACTTGGGCCCACAAGAGACCCAGTACTTC
TRBJ2-5,.,TRBD1,TRBV5-1,CASSPDRAETQYF,TGCGCCAGCAGCCCGGACAGGGCAGAGACCCAGTACTTC
TRBJ1-1,.,.,TRBV7-2,CASSLWAGENTEAFF,TGTGCCAGCAGCTTATGGGCGGGCGAAAACACTGAAGCTTTCTTT
TRBJ2-5,.,.,TRBV6-2/TRBV6-3,CASGREGLAGETQYF,TGTGCCAGCGGTAGGGAAGGGCTAGCCGGCGAGACCCAGTACTTC
TRBJ1-6,.,.,TRBV6-5,CASRSRGSYNSPLHF,TGTGCCAGCAGGAGCAGGGGCTCCTATAATTCACCCCTCCACTTT
TRBJ1-1,few,.,TRBV28,CASTSAGPRRAFF,TGTGCCAGCACCTCGGCCGGCCCACGGCGGGCTTTCTTT
TRBJ2-1,.,TRBD2,TRBV4-3,CASSQAGSPLAGKEQFF,TGCGCCAGCAGCCAAGCAGGGTCGCCGCTAGCGGGGAAAGAGCAGTTCTTC
TRBJ2-1,.,.,TRBV7-9,CASGPGANSYNEQFF,TGTGCCAGCGGTCCGGGGGCCAACTCCTACAATGAGCAGTTCTTC
TRBJ1-1,.,.,TRBV9,CASSVARNTEAFF,TGTGCCAGCAGCGTAGCCAGGAACACTGAAGCTTTCTTT
TRBJ2-1,.,.,TRBV7-2,CASSRGVLAIYNEQFF,TGTGCCAGCAGCCGAGGGGTCCTAGCGATCTACAATGAGCAGTTCTTC
TRBJ2-3,few,TRBD2,TRBV20-1,CSARLTGGRGTDTQYF,TGCAGTGCTAGACTAACGGGGGGTCGGGGCACAGATACGCAGTATTTT
TRBJ1-1,few,.,TRBV6-5,CASSLRGWTVAFF,TGTGCCAGCAGTTTGAGGGGGTGGACTGTAGCTTTCTTT
TRBJ2-1,.,TRBD2,TRBV27,CASSWRGSGGLNEQFF,TGTGCCAGCAGTTGGAGAGGTAGCGGGGGCTTAAATGAGCAGTTCTTC
TRBJ2-2,few,.,TRBV29-1,CSFGKANTGELFF,TGCAGCTTTGGGAAGGCGAACACCGGGGAGCTGTTTTTT
TRBJ1-2,.,TRBD1,TRBV28,CASSPDFDRDGYTF,TGTGCCAGCAGTCCAGATTTTGACAGGGACGGCTACACCTTC
TRBJ2-4,few,.,TRBV15,CATSRDGKNIQYF,TGTGCCACCAGCAGAGATGGCAAAAACATTCAGTACTTC
TRBJ1-1,.,.,TRBV20-1,CSAVPGFTEAFF,TGCAGTGCTGTCCCGGGGTTCACTGAAGCTTTCTTT
TRBJ2-4,.,TRBD2,TRBV7-9,CASTDGGRGLAKNIQYF,TGTGCCAGCACCGATGGAGGGCGGGGGTTAGCCAAAAACATTCAGTACTTC
TRBJ1-1,few,.,TRBV6-6,CASSEQVFQDTEAFF,TGTGCCAGCAGTGAACAGGTTTTTCAGGACACTGAAGCTTTCTTT
TRBJ2-5,few,.,TRBV4-1,CASSRGVTETQYF,TGCGCCAGCAGCCGCGGGGTTACAGAGACCCAGTACTTC
TRBJ1-1,.,.,TRBV19,CASSILGEATEAFF,TGTGCCAGTAGTATATTAGGGGAGGCCACTGAAGCTTTCTTT
TRBJ1-6,.,TRBD1,TRBV20-1,CSATPWGQYNSPLHF,TGCAGTGCTACCCCTTGGGGACAGTATAATTCACCCCTCCACTTT
TRBJ2-1,few,TRBD2,TRBV3-1,CASSPIARGYNEQFF,TGTGCCAGCAGCCCCATCGCGCGGGGGTACAATGAGCAGTTCTTC
TRBJ2-2,many,TRBD1,TRBV11-2,CASSQGANTGELFF,TGTGCCAGCAGCCAGGGGGCGAACACCGGGGAGCTGTTTTTT
TRBJ1-1,few,.,TRBV18,CASSPLISRNTEAFF,TGTGCCAGCTCACCACTGATCTCCAGGAACACTGAAGCTTTCTTT
TRBJ1-4,few,.,TRBV7-9,CASSLRQGGLVTNEKLFF,TGTGCCAGCAGCTTACGGCAGGGAGGCCTGGTAACTAATGAAAAACTGTTTTTT
TRBJ2-7,.,.,TRBV25-1,CASSEWKGYEQYF,TGTGCCAGCAGTGAATGGAAGGGCTACGAGCAGTACTTC
TRBJ2-3,once,.,TRBV12-3/TRBV12-4,CASRWAGAGTDTQYF,TGTGCCAGCAGATGGGCGGGGGCCGGCACAGATACGCAGTATTTT
TRBJ1-1,few,.,TRBV6-5,CASSFSMRGGLNTEAFF,TGTGCCAGCAGTTTCTCTATGAGGGGAGGCCTGAACACTGAAGCTTTCTTT
TRBJ2-1,.,TRBD2,TRBV4-3,CASSQDPRTWTSKFF,TGCGCCAGCAGCCAAGACCCCCGGACCTGGACTAGCAAGTTCTTC
TRBJ1-1,few,TRBD1,TRBV20-1,CSARGPQGQGVKAEAFF,TGCAGTGCTAGAGGGCCCCAGGGACAGGGGGTTAAAGCTGAAGCTTTCTTT
TRBJ2-7,few,.,TRBV6-5,CASSYSGKEQYF,TGTGCCAGCAGTTACTCGGGGAAGGAGCAGTACTTC
TRBJ1-2,.,.,TRBV7-9,CASSLWQGNGYTF,TGTGCCAGCAGCTTATGGCAGGGAAACGGCTACACCTTC
TRBJ1-2,few,.,TRBV3-1,CASSQEGQDKGYTF,TGTGCCAGCAGCCAAGAAGGGCAGGATAAAGGCTACACCTTC
TRBJ2-7,few,.,TRBV4-1,CASSQGHSSYEQYF,TGCGCCAGCAGCCAAGGTCACAGCTCCTACGAGCAGTACTTC
TRBJ2-3,.,TRBD1,TRBV12-3/TRBV12-4,CASSLVGQATDTQYF,TGTGCCAGCAGTTTAGTAGGACAGGCCACAGATACGCAGTATTTT
TRBJ2-2,.,TRBD2,TRBV7-3,CASSPASGETGELFF,TGTGCCAGCAGCCCCGCTAGCGGGGAGACCGGGGAGCTGTTTTTT
TRBJ2-3,.,.,TRBV4-3,CASSQWVWGTQYF,TGCGCCAGCAGCCAATGGGTTTGGGGTACGCAGTATTTT